Listed below are T cell receptor beta chains from one sample, sequenced in a study of T cell responses to AZD1222 COVID-19 vaccine. Produced via immunoSEQ multiplex PCR; TCRdb's table is partial and in-frame only. The table lists 120,000 or so clones, 91% of them singletons, with under 3.5% in the top ten. The sample was peripheral blood, taken on day 0 of AZD1222 vaccination. The receptors stem from an adult in good health. The CDR3 runs from the conserved cysteine through the conserved F or W. A D gene is named only where the DNA matches it firmly. A clone size is listed for some rows: how often the clone was seen (once, few, many), or a class if it is expanded.

CDR3 protein: CASSQDSQGFYGYTF
CDR3 DNA: TGCGCCAGCAGCCAAGATTCCCAGGGGTTCTATGGCTACACCTTC
clone size: once
D gene: .
J gene: TRBJ1-2
V gene: TRBV4-1

CDR3 protein: CASSKSRDRVFSGELFF
CDR3 DNA: TGTGCCAGCAGCAAGTCCCGGGACAGGGTTTTTTCCGGGGAGCTGTTTTTT
clone size: .
D gene: TRBD1
J gene: TRBJ2-2
V gene: TRBV9

CDR3 protein: CASSDTTGAGNTIYF
CDR3 DNA: TGTGCCAGCAGTGACACGACAGGCGCTGGAAACACCATATATTTT
clone size: .
D gene: .
J gene: TRBJ1-3
V gene: TRBV25-1

CDR3 protein: CASSLETGSSYEQYF
CDR3 DNA: TGCGCCAGCAGCTTGGAGACAGGAAGCTCCTACGAGCAGTACTTC
clone size: .
D gene: .
J gene: TRBJ2-7
V gene: TRBV5-1

CDR3 protein: CAWSSPGLAGWDEQYF
CDR3 DNA: TGTGCCTGGAGTTCTCCGGGACTAGCGGGATGGGACGAGCAGTACTTC
clone size: few
D gene: TRBD2
J gene: TRBJ2-7
V gene: TRBV30

CDR3 protein: CSVEGLGGELFF
CDR3 DNA: TGCAGCGTTGAAGGGCTGGGCGGGGAGCTGTTTTTT
clone size: .
D gene: .
J gene: TRBJ2-2
V gene: TRBV29-1

CDR3 protein: CATNRRGATDTQYF
CDR3 DNA: TGTGCCACCAACCGGCGGGGGGCCACAGATACGCAGTATTTT
clone size: .
D gene: TRBD2
J gene: TRBJ2-3
V gene: TRBV19

CDR3 protein: CASSLDGNVEQYF
CDR3 DNA: TGTGCCAGCAGCTTGGATGGGAACGTCGAGCAGTACTTC
clone size: .
D gene: .
J gene: TRBJ2-7
V gene: TRBV5-6

CDR3 protein: CASRHLKDGYTF
CDR3 DNA: TGTGCCAGCAGACATCTGAAGGATGGCTACACCTTC
clone size: .
D gene: .
J gene: TRBJ1-2
V gene: TRBV7-9

CDR3 protein: CASSESWSSWRPSGNTIYF
CDR3 DNA: TGTGCCAGCAGTGAATCGTGGTCGAGTTGGCGGCCCTCTGGAAACACCATATATTTT
clone size: .
D gene: .
J gene: TRBJ1-3
V gene: TRBV2

CDR3 protein: CASSEGSPTEAFF
CDR3 DNA: TGCGCCAGCAGCGAAGGGAGCCCCACTGAAGCTTTCTTT
clone size: .
D gene: .
J gene: TRBJ1-1
V gene: TRBV4-3

CDR3 protein: CASSALSDRGGGNTIYF
CDR3 DNA: TGTGCCAGCAGCGCTTTAAGTGACAGGGGAGGTGGAAACACCATATATTTT
clone size: .
D gene: TRBD1
J gene: TRBJ1-3
V gene: TRBV27

CDR3 protein: CASSLGANEQFF
CDR3 DNA: TGTGCCAGCAGCTTGGGGGCTAATGAGCAGTTCTTC
clone size: .
D gene: .
J gene: TRBJ2-1
V gene: TRBV7-9

CDR3 protein: CAITIDGSGNTIYF
CDR3 DNA: TGTGCCATCACTATTGACGGCTCTGGAAACACCATATATTTT
clone size: .
D gene: .
J gene: TRBJ1-3
V gene: TRBV10-3

CDR3 protein: CSAAASGANVLTF
CDR3 DNA: TGCAGCGCCGCAGCCTCTGGGGCCAACGTCCTGACTTTC
clone size: .
D gene: .
J gene: TRBJ2-6
V gene: TRBV29-1

CDR3 protein: CASSPLGGRASHNEQFF
CDR3 DNA: TGTGCCAGCAGCCCTCTTGGCGGGAGGGCCTCCCATAATGAGCAGTTCTTC
clone size: .
D gene: TRBD2
J gene: TRBJ2-1
V gene: TRBV5-6

CDR3 protein: CASSSYLLGRRNQPQHF
CDR3 DNA: TGTGCCAGCAGTTCCTACCTGTTGGGTAGGCGCAATCAGCCCCAGCATTTT
clone size: .
D gene: .
J gene: TRBJ1-5
V gene: TRBV6-2/TRBV6-3

CDR3 protein: CAIRVRGF
CDR3 DNA: TGTGCCATCAGGGTCCGTGGGTTC
clone size: .
D gene: .
J gene: TRBJ2-7
V gene: TRBV10-3

CDR3 protein: CASRQGAKNIQYF
CDR3 DNA: TGTGCCTCAAGACAGGGGGCCAAAAACATTCAGTACTTC
clone size: .
D gene: TRBD1
J gene: TRBJ2-4
V gene: TRBV19

CDR3 protein: CASSQLTRYNEQFF
CDR3 DNA: TGCGCCAGCAGCCAACTCACTAGATACAATGAGCAGTTCTTC
clone size: .
D gene: .
J gene: TRBJ2-1
V gene: TRBV4-1

CDR3 protein: CATIGWVVNPTDTQYF
CDR3 DNA: TGTGCCACCATAGGTTGGGTAGTTAACCCCACAGATACGCAGTATTTT
clone size: .
D gene: .
J gene: TRBJ2-3
V gene: TRBV24-1

CDR3 protein: CASSDWGTGELFF
CDR3 DNA: TGTGCCAGCAGCGACTGGGGAACCGGGGAGCTGTTTTTT
clone size: .
D gene: .
J gene: TRBJ2-2
V gene: TRBV6-4

CDR3 protein: CASSEVAGGTDTQYF
CDR3 DNA: TGTGCCAGCAGTGAAGTAGCGGGAGGTACAGATACGCAGTATTTT
clone size: .
D gene: TRBD2
J gene: TRBJ2-3
V gene: TRBV6-1

CDR3 protein: CASRRAGGTEAFF
CDR3 DNA: TGTGCCAGCCGTAGGGCAGGGGGCACTGAAGCTTTCTTT
clone size: .
D gene: TRBD1
J gene: TRBJ1-1
V gene: TRBV12-3/TRBV12-4

CDR3 protein: CASSPPVAGLNEQFF
CDR3 DNA: TGTGCCAGCAGCCCTCCTGTAGCGGGCCTCAATGAGCAGTTCTTC
clone size: .
D gene: TRBD2
J gene: TRBJ2-1
V gene: TRBV13

CDR3 protein: CASSPAGAEADTQYF
CDR3 DNA: TGTGCCAGCAGCCCAGCGGGAGCAGAGGCAGATACGCAGTATTTT
clone size: .
D gene: TRBD2
J gene: TRBJ2-3
V gene: TRBV7-8

CDR3 protein: CASTSSGNEQFF
CDR3 DNA: TGTGCCAGCACCTCTAGCGGGAATGAGCAGTTCTTC
clone size: .
D gene: TRBD2
J gene: TRBJ2-1
V gene: TRBV12-3/TRBV12-4

CDR3 protein: CASSKDATNEKLFF
CDR3 DNA: TGTGCCAGCAGCAAGGATGCAACTAATGAAAAACTGTTTTTT
clone size: once
D gene: .
J gene: TRBJ1-4
V gene: TRBV5-4

CDR3 protein: CAISALRSSGANVLTF
CDR3 DNA: TGTGCCATCAGTGCCCTGAGGAGCTCTGGGGCCAACGTCCTGACTTTC
clone size: .
D gene: .
J gene: TRBJ2-6
V gene: TRBV10-3

CDR3 protein: CASSEGVPGQVFHEQYF
CDR3 DNA: TGTGCCAGCAGTGAAGGGGTTCCGGGACAGGTTTTCCACGAGCAGTACTTC
clone size: .
D gene: TRBD1
J gene: TRBJ2-7
V gene: TRBV6-1

CDR3 protein: CASRLYLAGDSGANVLTF
CDR3 DNA: TGTGCCAGCAGGCTCTACCTAGCGGGAGACTCTGGGGCCAACGTCCTGACTTTC
clone size: .
D gene: TRBD2
J gene: TRBJ2-6
V gene: TRBV13

CDR3 protein: CASSPNTDQPQHF
CDR3 DNA: TGTGCCAGCTCCCCCAACACGGATCAGCCCCAGCATTTT
clone size: .
D gene: .
J gene: TRBJ1-5
V gene: TRBV18

CDR3 protein: CASSPGGWPHWVDTQYF
CDR3 DNA: TGTGCCAGCAGCCCCGGGGGTTGGCCCCACTGGGTTGATACGCAGTATTTT
clone size: .
D gene: .
J gene: TRBJ2-3
V gene: TRBV27

CDR3 protein: CASSSTRGTEQYF
CDR3 DNA: TGTGCCAGCAGCTCGACCCGGGGCACCGAGCAGTACTTC
clone size: .
D gene: .
J gene: TRBJ2-7
V gene: TRBV7-9

CDR3 protein: CASSLSGPDRGEAFF
CDR3 DNA: TGTGCCAGCAGCTTATCTGGTCCCGACAGGGGCGAAGCTTTCTTT
clone size: .
D gene: TRBD1
J gene: TRBJ1-1
V gene: TRBV7-6

CDR3 protein: CAWSPGTGAGYTF
CDR3 DNA: TGTGCCTGGAGTCCCGGGACAGGGGCTGGCTACACCTTC
clone size: .
D gene: TRBD1
J gene: TRBJ1-2
V gene: TRBV30

CDR3 protein: CATSEPPGLRNEQFF
CDR3 DNA: TGTGCCACCAGTGAGCCTCCGGGTCTTAGGAATGAGCAGTTCTTC
clone size: .
D gene: .
J gene: TRBJ2-1
V gene: TRBV24-1